These 11 T cell receptor beta chains were sequenced from one sample in a study of tissue T cells after allogeneic stem cell transplantation. TCRdb keeps only in-frame clones here, not all; method: immunoSEQ multiplex PCR. This table holds around 50,000 clones, around 72% found once. The sequencing sample was made of sorted cells pooled from one or two spleens. All receptors come from a pool of C57BL/6 mice in good health.

This clone occurred once. Mouse names are used for the genes. The CDR3 spells CASYARISNERLFF. CDR3 DNA (partial): TGTGCCAGCTACGCCAGAATTTCCAACGAAAGATTATTT. This sequence joins TRBV12-1 and TRBJ1-4; unclear D gene. The read terminates 1 residue before the CDR3 end, so the remaining end is supplied by the germline J gene. Germline assignment: CDR1 SGHSN and CDR2 HYEKVE. Trimming shortened V by 5 bases and J by 0 bases, and 9 bases separated the two germline ends. The CDR3 covers 14 residues.

This clone was seen a few times. Gene names are the mouse ones. The read terminates 1 residue before the CDR3 end, so the remaining end is supplied by the germline J gene. This chain connects TRBV4 to TRBJ2-7; 9 bases match TRBD2. J lost 3 bases, V lost 4 bases, and 4 bases had no gene match. Per germline, CDR1 LGHDT and CDR2 YNNKQL (reference sequence). The CDR3 is 14 residues long. CDR3 sequence reads: CASSLTGGFYEQYF. The part of the CDR3 DNA that was read is TGTGCCAGCAGCTTGACTGGGGGTTTCTATGAACAGTAC.

A note on this clone: Mouse gene names apply. Sequencing ends 1 residue short of the CDR3 end; the germline J gene provides the rest. The rearrangement joins TRBV16 to TRBJ1-1, with D possibly being TRBD1 (5 bases). Trimming pared 5 bases from V and 0 bases from J, leaving 10 bases between. This CDR3 is 14 amino acids long. Per germline, CDR1 SGHSA and CDR2 FRNQAP. This CDR3 is CASSPAGANTEVFF. CDR3 DNA, as far as it was read: TGTGCAAGCAGCCCCGCGGGGGCAAACACAGAAGTCTTC.

In regard to this clone: Here the gene names and germline are mouse. Read sequence stops 1 residue before the CDR3 end, and the germline J gene provides the missing end. J is TRBJ1-6 and V is TRBV31; D gene uncertain. TRBJ1-6 is an open reading frame whose function is uncertain. CDR3 size: 13 residues. Germline CDR1 GKSSPN, CDR2 SITVG. Trimming took off 4 bases at V and 4 bases at J, with 8 bases between the two ends. CDR3: CAWIRSYNSPLYF. Partial CDR3 DNA: TGTGCCTGGATCAGGTCATATAATTCGCCCCTCTAC.

This clone was detected once. Gene names and germline match the mouse. The covered CDR3 bases are TGTGCCAGCGGTGGAGGGGCCGGGCAGCTCTAC. Its translation is CASGGGAGQLY. In full, the CDR3 is CASGGGAGQLYF. The chain uses TRBV13-2 and TRBJ2-2; D possibly corresponds to TRBD1 (5 bases). The read halts 1 residue ahead of the CDR3 end, with the missing end drawn from the germline J gene. In germline, CDR1 is NNHNN, CDR2 SYGAGS (reference sequence). V lost 3 bases and J 6 bases, leaving 6 bases between the germline ends. CDR3 length: 12 amino acids.

In regard to this clone: The listed genes are named as in mouse. The read ends 1 residue before the CDR3 terminus; that terminus is restored from the germline J gene. J is TRBJ2-4 and V is TRBV16; no firm D call. Trimming took off 4 bases at V and 0 bases at J, with 8 bases between the two ends. The CDR3 loop spans 14 amino acids. The germline CDR1 and CDR2 sequences are SGHSA and FRNQAP. The CDR3 loop is CASSSAGSQNTLYF. Incomplete CDR3 DNA: TGTGCAAGCAGCTCCGCGGGGAGTCAAAACACCTTGTAC.

This clone was counted only a few times. Germline and genes here are mouse. The observed sequence ends 1 residue before the CDR3 terminus, with the missing tail filled in from the germline J gene. The V call is TRBV23, the J call TRBJ2-1; TRBD2, the table's D call, was not compared with the DNA. This CDR3 has 16 residues. Germline lookup yields CDR1 KGHTA and CDR2 FQNQQP. CDR3 DNA (partial): TGCTCCAGCAGTCGACTGGGGGGGTCCAACTATGCTGAGCAGTTC. This gives the protein CSSSRLGGSNYAEQF. The full CDR3 is CSSSRLGGSNYAEQFF.

On this clone: Gene and germline names: mouse. Read data end 1 residue before the CDR3 end; the end is taken from the germline J gene. This rearrangement joins TRBV31 to TRBJ1-1, with a tentative D call TRBD1 (6 bases). The CDR3 is made up of 11 amino acids. The ends were cut back, 5 bases at V and 4 bases at J, with 8 bases in the middle. CDR1 is GKSSPN, CDR2 SITVG, per germline. CDR3 sequence reads: CAWGTTTEVFF. The part of the CDR3 DNA that was read is TGTGCCTGGGGGACAACCACAGAAGTCTTC.

A word on this clone: Genes here carry mouse names. The read comes to an end 1 residue before the CDR3 does, leaving the germline J gene to fill in the end. The chain has TRBV12-1 and TRBJ1-2; D might be TRBD1 (5 bases). The CDR3 loop spans 15 amino acids. Germline values: CDR1 SGHSN, CDR2 HYEKVE. The V end lost 2 bases, the J end lost 4 bases, and 16 bases lay between the germline ends. This chain's CDR3 is CASSPPLGAISDYTF. CDR3 DNA (partial): TGTGCCAGCTCTCCCCCTCTAGGGGCGATCTCCGACTACACC. The full variable domain, completed using reference TRBV12-1 and TRBJ1-2, is DSGVVQSPRHIIKEKGGRSVLTCIPISGHSNVVWYQQTLGKELKFLIQHYEKVERDKGFLPSRFSVQQFDDYHSEMNMSALELEDSAMYFCASSPPLGAISDYTFGSGTRLLVI.

Comments on this clone: Genes here carry mouse names. Read data end 1 residue before the CDR3 end; the end is taken from the germline J gene. The chain recombines TRBV1 with TRBJ1-6, with a tentative D call TRBD1 (5 bases). TRBJ1-6 is designated an ORF whose function remains uncertain. CDR3 length equals 15 residues. The V gene lost 5 bases and the J gene lost 5 bases, with 13 bases spanning the gap. CDR1 is NSQYPW and CDR2 is LRSPGD in the germline V gene (reference sequence). The CDR3 bases that were read are TGCACCTGCAGTCTATATGGGGCCAATAATTCGCCCCTCTAC. This sequence encodes CTCSLYGANNSPLY. The whole CDR3 is CTCSLYGANNSPLYF.

To note about this clone: Mouse names are used for the genes. The CDR3 DNA, read in part, is TGTGCCAGCGGTGATACGAGTCAAAACACCTTGTAC. Amino acid sequence: CASGDTSQNTLY. The entire CDR3 is CASGDTSQNTLYF. This sequence joins TRBV13-2 and TRBJ2-4; D not resolved. The read terminates 1 residue before the CDR3 end, so the remaining end is supplied by the germline J gene. Germline assignment: CDR1 NNHNN and CDR2 SYGAGS (reference sequence). Trimming removed 1 base at V and 0 bases at J, with 3 bases between. The CDR3 totals 13 residues.